The 12 T cell receptor beta chains given below trace back to one sample, sequenced in a study of regulatory T cells in long-lasting Graves disease. Researchers made TCR beta libraries by using iRepertoire HTBI primers and running Arm-PCR on CDR3 regions. TCRdb itself ran the multiplex PCR reads through MiXCR, one entry per CDR3 protein. Among some 370,000 distinct CDR3 sequences, around 23% were seen once, and the ten largest hold about 27%. Noted time point: persistent/refractory GD, antithyroid drugs over 5 years with positive TRAb. Preparation of the TCR library used RNA extracted from PBMCs. The specimen was peripheral blood mononuclear cells (PBMCs), collected when the disease was refractory, from a patient treated with antithyroid drugs. Receptors originate from a woman aged 40 to 55 with Graves disease.

The J gene is TRBJ2-5, the V gene TRBV28; TRBD2 aligns across 11 bases. The CDR3 extends over 16 amino acids. CDR1 MDHEN and CDR2 SYDVKM come from the germline V gene. J was trimmed by 7 bases and V by 6 bases; bases with no gene match: 13. CDR3 loop: CASSQAASGRLGTQYF. CDR3 DNA: TGTGCCAGCAGCCAAGCCGCTAGCGGGAGGTTGGGGACCCAGTACTTC.

The chain recombines TRBV6-1 with TRBJ2-7; D uncertain. Germline V gene sequence: CDR1 MNHNS, CDR2 SASEGT. Trimming removed 10 bases at V and 5 bases at J, with 12 bases between. The CDR3 spans 11 residues. The CDR3 coding sequence is TGTGCCACCGATTCGGGCAACGAGCAGTACTTC. Translation gives CATDSGNEQYF.

The genes are TRBV20-1 and TRBJ2-2; 11 bases line up with TRBD2. The CDR3 totals 15 residues. Germline V gene sequence: CDR1 DFQATT, CDR2 SNEGSKA (reference sequence). Trimming at V came to 5 bases and at J to 7 bases, leaving 9 bases not matched to a gene. This CDR3 reads CSAHLAGGGSGELFF. CDR3 bases: TGCAGTGCTCACCTAGCGGGAGGCGGTAGCGGGGAGCTGTTTTTT.

This clonotype was found many times. The chain has TRBV7-9 and TRBJ1-4; D unclear. V lost 5 bases and J lost 0, with 7 bases in between. The CDR3 length is 14 residues. The germline CDR1 and CDR2 sequences are SEHNR and FQNEAQ (reference sequence). CDR3 amino acids: CASSGKATNEKLFF. CDR3 coding DNA: TGTGCCAGCAGCGGAAAAGCAACTAATGAAAAACTGTTTTTT.

This clonotype was seen repeatedly, ten times or more. V usage is TRBV20-1 and J usage is TRBJ1-5; D remains ambiguous. CDR1 DFQATT and CDR2 SNEGSKA come from the germline V gene (reference sequence). The CDR3 has 14 residues. V shed 0 bases and J shed 4 bases, with 10 bases lying between them. In nucleotides, the CDR3 is TGCAGTGCTAGAGATGGCGGCGTTAATCAGCCCCAGCATTTT. This sequence encodes CSARDGGVNQPQHF.

There are many counts of this clonotype. This chain uses TRBV27 with TRBJ2-7, with TRBD1 identical over 11 bases. The CDR3 runs to 14 residues. V lost 4 bases, J lost 1 base, and 0 bases stayed unmatched. Germline lookup yields CDR1 MNHEY and CDR2 SMNVEV (reference sequence). CDR3 in amino acids: CASSWDRGSYEQYF. The CDR3 region has the DNA TGTGCCAGCAGTTGGGACAGGGGGTCCTACGAGCAGTACTTC.

This chain connects TRBV6-5 to TRBJ2-1; TRBD2 matches at 10 bases. Germline assignment: CDR1 MNHEY and CDR2 SVGAGI. V lost 2 bases, J lost 7 bases, and 5 bases stayed unmatched. The CDR3 is 15 amino acids. The CDR3 region has the DNA TGTGCCAGCAGTTACCTAGCGGGAGAGGTGAATGAGCAGTTCTTC. Its translation is CASSYLAGEVNEQFF.

This clonotype was observed many times. The chain couples TRBV7-8 to TRBJ1-5; D is ambiguous. The germline V and J ends were trimmed by 5 bases and 15 bases, with 23 bases remaining between them. The germline V gene encodes CDR1 SGHVS and CDR2 FQNEAQ. The CDR3 consists of 14 residues. The CDR3 reads CASSEFSFSTEVHF. The CDR3 bases are TGTGCCAGCAGCGAATTTTCTTTTTCGACGGAGGTGCATTTT.

This clonotype was counted between two and nine times. The chain is built from TRBV12-3 or TRBV12-4 and TRBJ2-1; 7 bases agree with TRBD1. The CDR3 consists of 14 residues. V lost 6 bases, J lost 3 bases, and 5 bases stayed unmatched. The CDR3 spells CASRGRTGYNEQFF. DNA for the CDR3: TGTGCCAGCAGGGGCCGGACAGGCTACAATGAGCAGTTCTTC.

The chain carries TRBV20-1 and TRBJ2-7; no definite D call. The V gene's germline CDR1 is DFQATT and CDR2 SNEGSKA (reference sequence). This CDR3 is 13 amino acids long. Trimming took 6 bases from V and 4 from J, leaving 16 bases between them. The CDR3 reads CSAASTHLYEQYF. DNA for the CDR3: TGCAGTGCCGCCTCGACTCATCTATACGAGCAGTACTTC.

This clonotype was detected many times. The chain couples TRBV28 to TRBJ1-1; tentatively, D is TRBD1 (6 bases). This CDR3 has 17 residues. Germline values: CDR1 MDHEN, CDR2 SYDVKM. V was clipped by 2 bases and J by 1 base, with 17 bases between them. Here the CDR3 reads CASSLPRRQVKNTEAFF. The CDR3 coding sequence is TGTGCCAGCAGTTTACCCCGCCGACAGGTGAAGAACACTGAAGCTTTCTTT.

The chain combines TRBV20-1 with TRBJ2-3; D uncertain. Deletions cut 4 bases from V and 2 bases from J, with 4 bases between. CDR3 length equals 11 residues. Germline V gene lookup returns CDR1 DFQATT and CDR2 SNEGSKA (reference sequence). CDR3 coding DNA: TGCAGTGCTACCATCACAGATACGCAGTATTTT. Its protein product is CSATITDTQYF.